These 3 T cell receptor beta chains share one sample of origin, sequenced in a study of blood T cell repertoires in COVID-19. Libraries were prepared by immunoSEQ multiplex PCR; TCRdb keeps only in-frame clonotypes and omits some of them. In the table there are about 110,000 clones, 75% to 90% of which are singletons. Sequenced material: peripheral blood. Receptor source: a human donor in a cohort sampled during active COVID-19.

The V call is TRBV27, the J call TRBJ1-2, with D unclear. CDR3 length: 14 residues. CDR1 MNHEY and CDR2 SMNVEV come from the germline V gene (reference sequence). V was cut by 3 bases and J by 3 bases, with 11 bases left in between. The CDR3 reads CASSFKGGHYGYTF. The CDR3 DNA is TGTGCCAGCAGTTTTAAGGGAGGACACTATGGCTACACCTTC.

The gene calls are TRBV19 and TRBJ2-6, with 9 bases that match TRBD1. V dropped 8 bases and J dropped 0; count of bases not matched to a gene: 2. The CDR3 spans 15 residues. CDR1 is LNHDA, CDR2 SQIVND, per germline (reference sequence). CDR3: CASGDRASGANVLTF. The CDR3 nucleotides are TGTGCCAGTGGGGACAGGGCCTCTGGGGCCAACGTCCTGACTTTC.

The J gene is TRBJ1-5, the V gene TRBV12-3 or TRBV12-4; D uncertain. The germline V and J ends were trimmed by 5 bases and 4 bases, with 9 bases remaining between them. The CDR3 is 13 amino acids. CDR3 DNA sequence: TGTGCCAGCAGTACGATAACAAATCAGCCCCAGCATTTT. This encodes CASSTITNQPQHF.